This TCR beta chain was sequenced for a study of response to subunit inactivated influenza vaccine (dated by TCRdb to the late 2010s). At the level of the whole study: Deep quantitative T cell receptor repertoire profiling was used in the study to track responses to a trivalent subunit inactivated influenza vaccine.

In its sample, this clonotype was seen a few times. This clone's antigen is unknown. Base quality data are lacking; no much larger clone is found one base away. Study-level results and caveats: It was suggested by the authors that each seasonal influenza vaccination may recruit only a limited number of new T cells.

Looking up the germline V gene yields CDR1 MNHEY and CDR2 SVGAGI. Its CDR3 holds 13 amino acids, cysteine through phenylalanine. Here the CDR3 DNA is all that survives: 39 bases in frame from base 1. V is shortened by 3 bases, J by 5 bases, and the region joining them spans 8 bases. Library preparation used RT-PCR. The sequencing machine was an Illumina HiSeq 2500. TCRdb reworked the public reads: Q25 trimming with fastp, MiXCR clone assembly, productive beta chains retained. Each entry is one CDR3 protein sequence, shown with its most common DNA and genes. The table for this sample lists fewer than 600,000 distinct CDR3 sequences; under 8.5% of them were counted only once. The ten biggest clones cover roughly 14% of the sample.

Rearrangement joined TRBV6-5 to TRBJ2-1; the D gene assignment is ambiguous. This TCR was recovered from a man aged 50 to 69 who received an inactivated influenza vaccine. Donor details come from another sample of the same person, matched by shared clones. Source: PBMCs from blood, taken roughly 24 months after vaccination. The nucleotide sequence is TGTGCCAGCAGTTATACACAGAACAATGAGCAGTTCTTC. Its translation reads: CASSYTQNNEQFF.